The 30 T cell receptor beta chains below all came from one sample that was sequenced in a study of shared clonotypes between healthy human individuals. Clones were read by immunoSEQ multiplex PCR, and TCRdb kept only the in-frame ones, dropping some. This sample has some 1.4 million clones; about 96% occur once, and the top ten carry 0.95% to 1.5%. Sequencing was done on a sample of naive CD4+ T cells sorted from blood. Specified subset: CD45RA+ positively selected. All receptors derive from a man under 40 in good health.

The chain employs TRBV4-1 and TRBJ2-2; 7 bases are a match to TRBD1. After removal of 0 bases from V and 7 bases from J, the junction contained 5 bases not matched to a gene. CDR1 is MGHRA and CDR2 is YSYEKL in the germline V gene. CDR3 length: 15 residues. CDR3 region: CASSQEGRGNGELFF. As DNA, the CDR3 is TGCGCCAGCAGCCAAGAAGGCAGGGGGAACGGGGAGCTGTTTTTT.

The chain has TRBV14 and TRBJ2-7, with D unclear. Trimming shortened V by 0 bases and J by 0 bases, and 6 bases separated the two germline ends. The CDR3 is 14 amino acids. The germline V gene encodes CDR1 SGHDN and CDR2 FVKESK. CDR3 loop: CASSQEAYSYEQYF. As DNA, the CDR3 is TGTGCCAGCAGCCAAGAAGCTTACTCCTACGAGCAGTACTTC.

V and J are TRBV5-6 and TRBJ2-1; D unclear. CDR3 length: 12 residues. Germline V gene lookup returns CDR1 SGHDT and CDR2 YYEEEE. Trimming removed 4 bases at V and 1 base at J, with 3 bases between. DNA for the CDR3: TGTGCCAGCAGCCCTTCCTACAATGAGCAGTTCTTC. This gives the protein CASSPSYNEQFF.

The V gene is TRBV5-1, the J gene TRBJ2-5; D is unresolved. The CDR3 totals 13 residues. V was trimmed by 0 bases and J by 5 bases, leaving 8 bases between them. The V gene's germline CDR1 is SGHRS and CDR2 YFSETQ. Here the CDR3 DNA reads TGCGCCAGCAGCTTGGTAATTGCGGAGACCCAGTACTTC. Translating gives CASSLVIAETQYF.

The count of this clone is one. The rearrangement joins TRBV5-6 to TRBJ2-1; D gene unclear. Germline CDR1 SGHDT, CDR2 YYEEEE. This CDR3 contains 12 residues. The germline V and J ends were trimmed by 1 base and 3 bases, with 2 bases remaining between them. The CDR3 sequence: CASSLIYNEQFF. The CDR3 bases are TGTGCCAGCAGCTTGATCTACAATGAGCAGTTCTTC.

The chain joins TRBV19 to TRBJ2-2; tentative D call: TRBD2 (6 bases). V was cut by 5 bases and J by 3 bases, with 16 bases left in between. The CDR3 loop spans 16 amino acids. Germline V gene sequence: CDR1 LNHDA, CDR2 SQIVND (reference sequence). The CDR3 loop reads CASSPRGTHDTGELFF. The CDR3 nucleotides read TGTGCCAGTAGTCCTCGCGGGACTCATGACACCGGGGAGCTGTTTTTT.

The gene calls are TRBV9 and TRBJ2-7; 8 nucleotides align to TRBD1. Germline CDR1 SGDLS, CDR2 YYNGEE. V shed 4 bases and J 4 bases; nucleotides not matched to a gene: 7. The length of the CDR3 is 14 residues. In DNA, the CDR3 is TGTGCCAGCAGCATCGGGACAGGCCCGTACGAGCAGTACTTC. Its translation: CASSIGTGPYEQYF. Complete variable domain (other parts from reference TRBV9 and TRBJ2-7): DSGVTQTPKHLITATGQRVTLRCSPRSGDLSVYWYQQSLDQGLQFLIQYYNGEERAKGNILERFSAQQFPDLHSELNLSSLELGDSALYFCASSIGTGPYEQYFGPGTRLTVT.

The chain links TRBV5-1 to TRBJ2-3, with D perhaps TRBD1 (6 bases). Germline values: CDR1 SGHRS, CDR2 YFSETQ. The CDR3 runs to 15 residues. Deletions cut 0 bases from V and 3 bases from J, with 11 bases between. In DNA form, the CDR3 reads TGCGCCAGCAGCTTGGCCCAAAGGGGGACAGATACGCAGTATTTT. Its protein product is CASSLAQRGTDTQYF.

The genes are TRBV9 and TRBJ2-7; 10 nucleotides line up with TRBD1. The trim removed 3 bases at V and 4 bases at J, leaving 7 bases unmatched. The CDR3 runs to 15 residues. CDR1 SGDLS and CDR2 YYNGEE come from the germline V gene. The CDR3 protein is CASSAGTGAFYEQYF. Written as DNA, the CDR3 is TGTGCCAGCAGCGCAGGGACAGGGGCCTTTTACGAGCAGTACTTC.

This sequence joins TRBV7-9 and TRBJ1-5; no clear D. Trimming left V 5 bases short and J 2 bases short, with 16 bases between. This CDR3 is 16 amino acids long. Germline V gives CDR1 SEHNR, CDR2 FQNEAQ (reference sequence). CDR3 region: CASSPAIDGGNQPQHF. In DNA form, the CDR3 reads TGTGCCAGCAGCCCTGCAATTGACGGAGGCAATCAGCCCCAGCATTTT. Filled out from reference TRBV7-9 and TRBJ1-5, the complete variable domain reads DTGVSQNPRHKITKRGQNVTFRCDPISEHNRLYWYRQTLGQGPEFLTYFQNEAQLEKSRLLSDRFSAERPKGSFSTLEIQRTEQGDSAMYLCASSPAIDGGNQPQHFGDGTRLSIL.

The CDR3 coding sequence is TGTGCCAGCAGTCCCGACAGGTGGGACACCGGGGAGCTGTTTTTT. Protein: CASSPDRWDTGELFF. V usage is TRBV7-2 and J usage is TRBJ2-2, with TRBD1 as a possible D gene (6 bases). Between the trimmed V and J ends, which lost 6 bases and 3 bases, there was a span of 14 bases. The CDR3 runs 15 residues. CDR1 and CDR2 (germline): SGHTA, FQGNSA.

This chain connects TRBV27 to TRBJ2-7; 8 bases match TRBD2. Germline CDR1 and CDR2: MNHEY and SMNVEV (reference sequence). There are 14 residues in the CDR3. V shed 4 bases and J 7 bases; nucleotides not matched to a gene: 9. CDR3 sequence: CASSSLGGAGEQYF. DNA of the CDR3: TGTGCCAGCAGTTCCCTCGGGGGGGCTGGAGAGCAGTACTTC.

The V and J genes are TRBV6-1 and TRBJ1-4, with D perhaps matching TRBD1 (5 bases). Germline V lookup: CDR1 MNHNS, CDR2 SASEGT. The length of the CDR3 is 14 residues. V lost 6 bases, J lost 6 bases, and 14 bases lay in between. In DNA, the CDR3 is TGTGCCAGCAGGAAGGACCGAGGGGATGAAAAACTGTTTTTT. Its protein is CASRKDRGDEKLFF.

In this sample, this clone turned up once. The chain has TRBV9 and TRBJ2-7; no clear D. Trimming shortened V by 1 base and J by 3 bases, and 11 bases separated the two germline ends. Germline V gene lookup returns CDR1 SGDLS and CDR2 YYNGEE. The CDR3 covers 14 residues. The CDR3 sequence: CASSVSAQSYEQYF. The CDR3 nucleotides are TGTGCCAGCAGCGTATCAGCGCAGAGCTACGAGCAGTACTTC. Using reference TRBV9 and TRBJ2-7 for the parts outside the CDR3, the full variable domain is DSGVTQTPKHLITATGQRVTLRCSPRSGDLSVYWYQQSLDQGLQFLIQYYNGEERAKGNILERFSAQQFPDLHSELNLSSLELGDSALYFCASSVSAQSYEQYFGPGTRLTVT.

This rearrangement joins TRBV2 to TRBJ2-2, with 8 bases lining up with TRBD2. Trimming cost V 6 bases and J 0 bases; bases outside gene matches: 3. In germline, CDR1 is SNHLY, CDR2 FYNNEI. There are 15 residues in the CDR3. The CDR3 spells CASSGGLANTGELFF. CDR3 in DNA: TGTGCCAGCAGCGGGGGACTAGCGAACACCGGGGAGCTGTTTTTT.

The chain's CDR3 is CASRAGGIGSGQPQHF. The CDR3 bases are TGTGCCAGCAGGGCCGGAGGTATAGGATCGGGACAGCCCCAGCATTTT. The chain employs TRBV2 and TRBJ1-5; no clear D gene. The CDR3 length is 16 residues. The germline V gene encodes CDR1 SNHLY and CDR2 FYNNEI. The V gene lost 6 bases and the J gene lost 7 bases, with 22 bases spanning the gap.

The gene calls are TRBV15 and TRBJ2-3; either TRBD1 or TRBD2 may fit D (5 bases each). CDR3 length equals 14 residues. The germline V gene encodes CDR1 LNHNV and CDR2 YYDKDF (reference sequence). Trimming stripped 4 bases from V and 6 bases from J, with 14 bases between. The CDR3 DNA sequence: TGTGCCACCAGCACGGGGCCGGCGGCGGATACGCAGTATTTT. Amino acids: CATSTGPAADTQYF.

This rearrangement joins TRBV4-3 to TRBJ2-3; D is perhaps TRBD1 (6 bases). Germline V gene lookup returns CDR1 LGHNA and CDR2 YSLEER. The CDR3 has 16 amino acids. The V end lost 0 bases, the J end lost 2 bases, and 12 bases lay between the germline ends. Here the CDR3 DNA reads TGCGCCAGCAGCCAAGATACAGGGATTTACACAGATACGCAGTATTTT. It translates to CASSQDTGIYTDTQYF.

The chain joins TRBV10-3 to TRBJ2-2; 14 positions match TRBD2. Germline loops: CDR1 ENHRY, CDR2 SYGVKD. V dropped 3 bases and J dropped 8; count of bases not matched to a gene: 5. This CDR3 is built from 16 residues. The CDR3 coding sequence is TGTGCCATCAGTGAATTGGGACTAGCGGGAGCGGGGGAGCTGTTTTTT. Translation: CAISELGLAGAGELFF.

The chain is built from TRBV23-1 and TRBJ2-5; D is uncertain. TRBV23-1 has ORF status, its function being uncertain. CDR3 length: 14 residues. Trimming took 4 bases from V and 5 from J, leaving 14 bases between them. The CDR3 region has the DNA TGCGCCAGCAGTCCCCGGACGGTGCGGGAGACCCAGTACTTC. This sequence encodes CASSPRTVRETQYF.

J is TRBJ2-1 and V is TRBV12-5; D is ambiguous. There are 15 residues in the CDR3. The germline V and J ends were trimmed by 6 bases and 6 bases, with 18 bases remaining between them. The germline CDR1 and CDR2 sequences are LGHNT and FRNRAP. The CDR3 nucleotides are TGTGCTAGTGGCCCCGGAAATCCTTTCATCAATGAGCAGTTCTTC. Its protein is CASGPGNPFINEQFF.

This sequence joins TRBV19 and TRBJ2-1, with 12 bases identical to TRBD1. After removal of 3 bases from V and 7 bases from J, the junction contained 4 bases not matched to a gene. From germline, CDR1 is LNHDA and CDR2 SQIVND (reference sequence). The CDR3 length is 15 residues. This chain's CDR3 is CASSIWGQGANEQFF. In nucleotides, the CDR3 is TGTGCCAGTAGTATCTGGGGACAGGGGGCTAATGAGCAGTTCTTC.

CDR3 DNA: TGTGCCAGCAGTTTGTACCGGGACAGGGTCTTATCCTCCTTCGGCTACACCTTC. Translating it yields CASSLYRDRVLSSFGYTF. J is TRBJ1-2 and V is TRBV5-7; 9 positions agree with TRBD1. TRBV5-7 is flagged as an ORF with uncertain function. This CDR3 contains 18 residues. After removal of 5 bases from V and 8 bases from J, the junction contained 22 bases not matched to a gene.

The V and J genes are TRBV9 and TRBJ2-7; 10 bases match TRBD2. The CDR3 length is 14 residues. Germline CDR1 SGDLS, CDR2 YYNGEE. The V segment lost 0 bases and the J segment 5 bases; nucleotides outside the gene matches: 2. CDR3 sequence (DNA): TGTGCCAGCAGCGTAGGAACTAGCGGGAACGAGCAGTACTTC. Its translation: CASSVGTSGNEQYF.

On this clone: The sample has other DNA sequences that encode this CDR3 too. The chain joins TRBV5-4 to TRBJ2-7; D is unclear. The V end lost 0 bases, the J end lost 3 bases, and 4 bases lay between the germline ends. The CDR3 length is 12 residues. Per the germline V gene, CDR1 is SGHNT and CDR2 is YYREEE (reference sequence). The CDR3 DNA reads TGTGCCAGCAGCTTGGACTTCTACGAGCAGTACTTC. The encoded protein is CASSLDFYEQYF.

The chain employs TRBV7-2 and TRBJ2-7, with TRBD1 as a possible D gene (6 bases). V lost 3 bases and J 2 bases, leaving 8 bases between the germline ends. This CDR3 has 13 amino acids. Germline V gene lookup returns CDR1 SGHTA and CDR2 FQGNSA. The CDR3 bases are TGTGCCAGCAGCTTCACAGGGCCCTACGAGCAGTACTTC. It encodes CASSFTGPYEQYF. The full variable domain, its missing parts supplied by reference TRBV7-2 and TRBJ2-7, is GAGVSQSPSNKVTEKGKDVELRCDPISGHTALYWYRQSLGQGLEFLIYFQGNSAPDKSGLPSDRFSAERTGGSVSTLTIQRTQQEDSAVYLCASSFTGPYEQYFGPGTRLTVT.

Comments on this clone: The sample contains more than one DNA sequence encoding this CDR3. The chain employs TRBV18 and TRBJ2-5; maybe TRBD1 (6 bases). V lost 3 bases and J lost 5, with 7 bases in between. The CDR3 length is 12 residues. Germline V gene data show CDR1 as KGHSH and CDR2 as LQKENI. The CDR3 DNA reads as TGTGCCAGCTCACCGCAGGGGGAGACCCAGTACTTC. It yields the protein CASSPQGETQYF.

J is TRBJ2-7 and V is TRBV14, with D perhaps assigned TRBD1 or TRBD2 (5 bases each). The CDR3 covers 14 residues. CDR1 and CDR2 (germline): SGHDN, FVKESK. V was clipped by 1 base and J by 4 bases, with 11 bases between them. The CDR3 region is CASSQVQGPYEQYF. CDR3 nucleotides: TGTGCCAGCAGCCAAGTGCAGGGACCGTACGAGCAGTACTTC.

The gene calls are TRBV10-2 and TRBJ2-2; 10 bases are a match to TRBD1. The CDR3 is 17 residues long. Looked up from germline, CDR1 is WSHSY and CDR2 is SAAADI. V was clipped by 1 base and J by 6 bases; unmatched bases: 8. The DNA of the CDR3 is TGCGCCAGCAGTGAGTTCGGGACAGGGGTTCCGGCCGGGGAGCTGTTTTTT. Its protein product is CASSEFGTGVPAGELFF.

Comment on this clone: Other DNA sequences in this specimen translate into the identical CDR3. The V and J genes are TRBV9 and TRBJ2-1; D possibly corresponds to TRBD2 (6 bases). CDR1 and CDR2 from the germline V gene are SGDLS and YYNGEE. Between the trimmed V and J ends, which lost 0 bases and 0 bases, there was a span of 10 bases. The CDR3 runs 16 residues. In DNA form, the CDR3 reads TGTGCCAGCAGCGTAGGCCCCGGGGGCTCCTACAATGAGCAGTTCTTC. Translation: CASSVGPGGSYNEQFF.